Listed below are T cell receptor beta chains from one sample, sequenced in a study of blood T cell repertoires in COVID-19. Some clones are missing from TCRdb's copy, which holds only in-frame ones; the method was immunoSEQ multiplex PCR. In the table there are about 160,000 clones, roughly 80% of which are singletons. Sequenced material: peripheral blood. The receptors stem from a man aged 70 or older with acute or convalescent COVID-19. The CDR3 runs from the conserved cysteine through the conserved F or W. The D gene is left open where the match is weak. Size is stated for part of the rows, as once, few or many counts, or as a class when the clone is expanded.

. | TRBJ2-2 | few | TRBV6-4 | TGTGCCAGCAGTGACCGTGCAGCAGGGCAGTTCGGGGAGCTGTTTTTT | CASSDRAAGQFGELFF
. | TRBJ1-2 | . | TRBV5-4 | TGTGCCAGCAGCTTAGTGGGCGGGGTCGGTAACTATGGCTACACCTTC | CASSLVGGVGNYGYTF
. | TRBJ1-2 | few | TRBV18 | TGTGCCAGCTCACCACCAGGGGGAAGGGGTGGCTACACCTTC | CASSPPGGRGGYTF
. | TRBJ1-3 | . | TRBV19 | TGTGCCAGTACCCCTTCCCCGGGAAACACCATATATTTT | CASTPSPGNTIYF
TRBD1 | TRBJ1-2 | . | TRBV5-1 | TGCGCCAGCAGCTTGGTACAGGGGGCGTCTGGCTACACCTTC | CASSLVQGASGYTF
. | TRBJ1-4 | . | TRBV9 | TGTGCCAGCAGCGTAGCAGGGGCGGTTAATGAAAAACTGTTTTTT | CASSVAGAVNEKLFF
. | TRBJ1-6 | . | TRBV7-8 | TGTGCCAGCAGCATTCCCGGGACTTTCTCACCCCTCCACTTT | CASSIPGTFSPLHF
TRBD2 | TRBJ2-5 | . | TRBV7-9 | TGTGCCAGCAGCGGAGTGGTTAGCGGGGGGCAAGAGACCCAGTACTTC | CASSGVVSGGQETQYF
. | TRBJ2-3 | . | TRBV4-2 | TGTGCCAGCAGCCAAGACAGGGTAGATACGCAGTATTTT | CASSQDRVDTQYF
. | TRBJ1-4 | few | TRBV27 | TGTGCCAGCAGTTTACTGCAGGGCTATAATGAAAAACTGTTTTTT | CASSLLQGYNEKLFF
. | TRBJ1-5 | . | TRBV10-3 | TGTGCCATCAGTGGGGGCCCTCCAGGCAATCAGCCCCAGCATTTT | CAISGGPPGNQPQHF
. | TRBJ2-1 | . | TRBV10-1 | TGCGCCAGCAGTGAACCGGGCGGGCTCGAGCAGTTCTTC | CASSEPGGLEQFF
. | TRBJ1-3 | . | TRBV19 | TGTGCCAGTAGTACCTCTGGGCCGAGCTCTGGAAACACCATATATTTT | CASSTSGPSSGNTIYF
TRBD2 | TRBJ2-7 | few | TRBV11-1 | TGTGCCAGCAGCTTAGCGCGGGTAGCGGGGAGGAAGGGAGCGGGTGAGCAGTACTTC | CASSLARVAGRKGAGEQYF
TRBD2 | TRBJ2-3 | . | TRBV10-2 | TGCGCCAGCAGGAAAAGCGGGGGGACGGCAGATACGCAGTATTTT | CASRKSGGTADTQYF
. | TRBJ1-2 | few | TRBV6-5 | TGTGCCAGCAGTTATAAAGGGGAACGGCCGTTCTATGGCTACACCTTC | CASSYKGERPFYGYTF
. | TRBJ2-7 | . | TRBV27 | TGTGCCAGCAGTGGCGGGACAGCACTTCTCTACGAGCAGTACTTC | CASSGGTALLYEQYF
TRBD1 | TRBJ1-2 | . | TRBV5-6 | TGTGCCAGCAGCACCGGGACAGCTTCCTATGGCTACACCTTC | CASSTGTASYGYTF
. | TRBJ1-6 | . | TRBV6-5 | TGTGCCAGCAGTTTCTCCAGGGTAAATTCACCCCTCCACTTT | CASSFSRVNSPLHF
TRBD1 | TRBJ2-5 | . | TRBV7-7 | TGTGCTAGCAGCTCCGGGACAGGGGTTGGTCAGGAGACCCAGTACTTC | CASSSGTGVGQETQYF
. | TRBJ2-5 | . | TRBV6-2/TRBV6-3 | TGTGCCAGCAGTCCCCGACAGGGAGGTCAAGAGACCCAGTACTTC | CASSPRQGGQETQYF
. | TRBJ1-5 | many | TRBV24-1 | TGTGCCACCAGTGATTATCGGAGCAATCAGCCCCAGCATTTT | CATSDYRSNQPQHF
TRBD1 | TRBJ2-2 | . | TRBV5-4 | TGTGCCAGCAGACGGGACAGAACGAACACCGGGGAGCTGTTTTTT | CASRRDRTNTGELFF
TRBD1 | TRBJ2-7 | . | TRBV4-1 | TGCGCCAGCAGCCTTGATCCGGGACAGGGGGCGCGGGAGCAGTACTTC | CASSLDPGQGAREQYF
. | TRBJ1-2 | . | TRBV14 | TGTGCCAGCAGCCGCGACAGATTCTATGGCTACACCTTC | CASSRDRFYGYTF
. | TRBJ2-5 | . | TRBV11-2 | TGTGCCAGCAGCTTAGATCTGGGAGACGTGGAGACCCAGTACTTC | CASSLDLGDVETQYF
TRBD1 | TRBJ2-2 | few | TRBV6-5 | TGTGCCAGCAGTTCAAATAGACAGGGACGCACCGGGGAGCTGTTTTTT | CASSSNRQGRTGELFF
. | TRBJ1-5 | . | TRBV10-3 | TGTGCCATCAGTGAGAATGCAGGGTTGGGCAATCAGCCCCAGCATTTT | CAISENAGLGNQPQHF
TRBD1 | TRBJ2-7 | few | TRBV5-4 | TGTGCCAGCAGCGAGGGACAGCTCCCCTCCTACGAGCAGTACTTC | CASSEGQLPSYEQYF
. | TRBJ1-4 | . | TRBV9 | TGTGCCAGCAGCCCCAGACATGCAACTAATGAAAAACTGTTTTTT | CASSPRHATNEKLFF
. | TRBJ1-3 | . | TRBV12-3/TRBV12-4 | TGTGCCAGCAGTTTCGGAGATGAAAACACCATATATTTT | CASSFGDENTIYF
TRBD1 | TRBJ2-7 | few | TRBV28 | TGTGCCAGCAGCCCCCTAACCGGACAGGGAGGCTACGAGCAGTACTTC | CASSPLTGQGGYEQYF
. | TRBJ1-1 | . | TRBV19 | TGTGCCAGTAGTATGAAAACCGGGACAACTGAAGCTTTCTTT | CASSMKTGTTEAFF
TRBD2 | TRBJ2-1 | . | TRBV2 | TGTGCCAGCAACCGGGGAGGGAGCTCCTACAATGAGCAGTTCTTC | CASNRGGSSYNEQFF
. | TRBJ2-7 | . | TRBV27 | TGTGCCAGCAGTTTAATAGGGGGCGGGGGGACCTACGAGCAGTACTTC | CASSLIGGGGTYEQYF
TRBD1 | TRBJ2-5 | . | TRBV11-2 | TGTGCCAGCAGCCAAACAGGGGCCCGACAAGAGACCCAGTACTTC | CASSQTGARQETQYF